These T cell receptor beta chains were read from a single sample in a study of spatial heterogeneity in lung cancer. TCRdb re-called the 5' RACE reads through MiXCR, storing one row per CDR3 protein. The sample carries approximately 13,000 distinct CDR3 sequences, roughly 5.2% recorded once. Specimen: lung tumor tissue, collected at surgery. The receptors shown here come from a male donor with early-stage non-small cell lung cancer. CDR3s include the opening cysteine and the closing phenylalanine or tryptophan.

j_call	v_call	cdr3_aa
TRBJ2-1	TRBV10-3	CAIRTQGSEQFF
TRBJ2-2	TRBV20-1	CSARPSLGISGELFF
TRBJ2-1	TRBV6-2/TRBV6-3	CASKRTGNEQFF
TRBJ2-1	TRBV6-1	CASTGTSGGASNEQFF
TRBJ1-1	TRBV7-2	CASSSHSTRYRVNTEAFF
TRBJ2-3	TRBV2	CASRMDYTDTQYF
TRBJ2-1	TRBV20-1	CSAQTSGHNEQFF
TRBJ1-6	TRBV29-1	CSVPTDRGSYNSPLHF
TRBJ2-7	TRBV4-3	CASSQDPGQFYEQYF
TRBJ1-2	TRBV7-2	CASSSRTAAYGYTF
TRBJ2-5	TRBV12-3/TRBV12-4	CASSLGTSGGQKTQYF
TRBJ2-2	TRBV7-2	CASSLPGQGFVTGELFF
TRBJ1-6	TRBV3-1	CASSQGGLNNSPLHF
TRBJ1-5	TRBV3-2	CASSQVTSMSNQPQHF
TRBJ2-6	TRBV19	CASSISPGDSGANVLTF
TRBJ2-7	TRBV4-2	CASSRESVASFFYEQYF
TRBJ2-3	TRBV11-2	CASSLGPATDTQYF
TRBJ1-1	TRBV29-1	CSVAAGQGLGTEAFF
TRBJ1-2	TRBV18	CASSPPQGVLNYGYTF
TRBJ2-5	TRBV9	CASSLAGGAAETQYF
TRBJ2-2	TRBV29-1	CSVEGQGSAGELFF
TRBJ1-1	TRBV6-5	CASSYQQMNTEAFF
TRBJ1-4	TRBV29-1	CSVGGTDTIIEKLFF
TRBJ1-3	TRBV15	CATSARGRDSSGNTIYF